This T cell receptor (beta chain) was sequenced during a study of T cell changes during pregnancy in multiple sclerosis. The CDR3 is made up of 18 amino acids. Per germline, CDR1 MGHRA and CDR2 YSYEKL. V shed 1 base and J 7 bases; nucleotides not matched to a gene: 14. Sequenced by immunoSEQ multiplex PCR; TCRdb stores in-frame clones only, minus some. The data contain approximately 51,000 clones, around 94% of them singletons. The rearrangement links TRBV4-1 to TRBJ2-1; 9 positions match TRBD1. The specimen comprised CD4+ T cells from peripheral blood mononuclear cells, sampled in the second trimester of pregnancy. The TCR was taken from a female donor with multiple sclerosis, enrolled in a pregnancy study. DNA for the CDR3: TGCGCCAGCAGCCAAGGGGACAGGGCCCAGTTCGGGGTGAATGAGCAGTTCTTC. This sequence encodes CASSQGDRAQFGVNEQFF.